This TCR beta chain derives from a study of shared clonotypes between healthy human individuals. General study points: Around 5.4% of naive CD4 clonotypes were common to a handful of donors. Non-shared clonotypes had lower generation probabilities than clonotypes shared by all four sorted-subset donors.

With regard to this clone: What it binds is not known.

Each replicate PCR on the sorted subsets used approximately 180 ng DNA (about 30,000 T cell genomes). Generated by immunoSEQ multiplex PCR, the TCRdb table keeps only in-frame clones and is missing some. In the table there are about 960,000 clones, less than 85% of which are singletons. V shed 0 bases and J shed 2 bases, with 11 bases lying between them. CDR3 length: 16 amino acids. The V and J genes are TRBV23-1 and TRBJ1-5; D uncertain. TRBV23-1 is recorded as an ORF, its role being uncertain. Sequencing was done on a sample of memory CD4+ T cells sorted from blood. Regarding subset: CD45RA-negative fraction. This receptor was taken from a man between 18 and 35 years old in good health. The CDR3 loop reads CASSQSRSNRNQPQHF. CDR3 nucleotides: TGCGCCAGCAGTCAATCGCGGTCCAATCGCAATCAGCCCCAGCATTTT.